The 23 T cell receptor beta chains listed next were all sequenced from one sample in a study of identical twins. TCRdb re-analysed the 5' RACE reads in MiXCR, keeping a single row per CDR3 protein. The sample has over 500,000 distinct CDR3 sequences, around 20% seen once. A further study also used this sample, focusing on T cells expressing NK-cell markers.

Source material: CD4+ T cells sorted from blood. The receptor set was obtained from a woman younger than 35 in good health.

The rearrangement uses TRBV29-1 and TRBJ2-1, with D hard to call. Germline V lookup: CDR1 SQVTM, CDR2 ANQGSEA. CDR3 size: 11 residues. The V gene lost 3 bases and the J gene lost 3 bases, with 3 bases spanning the gap. CDR3 in amino acids: CSVDVYNEQFF. DNA of the CDR3: TGCAGCGTTGATGTCTACAATGAGCAGTTCTTC.

V and J are TRBV20-1 and TRBJ2-1; perhaps TRBD2 as D (6 bases). Trimming cost V 5 bases and J 4 bases, with 18 bases left between them. Germline V gives CDR1 DFQATT, CDR2 SNEGSKA (reference sequence). This CDR3 is 15 amino acids long. CDR3 DNA: TGCAGTGCTGTAAGCCGGGACTTCTTATACAATGAGCAGTTCTTC. It yields the protein CSAVSRDFLYNEQFF.

This clonotype has a count of ten or more. This chain joins TRBV29-1 and TRBJ2-5; possibly TRBD1 for D (5 bases). From germline, CDR1 is SQVTM and CDR2 ANQGSEA. With 8 bases removed from V and 4 bases from J, the gap between germline ends came to 14 bases. The CDR3 totals 12 residues. CDR3 sequence: CSWGVGRETQYF. CDR3 nucleotides: TGCAGCTGGGGCGTGGGTCGAGAGACCCAGTACTTC.

J is TRBJ2-3 and V is TRBV20-1, with TRBD2 matching 11 bases. Germline assignment: CDR1 DFQATT and CDR2 SNEGSKA (reference sequence). V lost 6 bases, J lost 2 bases, and 16 bases stayed unmatched. CDR3 length: 18 amino acids. DNA for the CDR3: TGCAGTGCCCACCCCGGATGGGCTAGCGGGAGGCACACAGATACGCAGTATTTT. Encoded protein: CSAHPGWASGRHTDTQYF.

This clonotype has a count of ten or more. This chain links TRBV5-6 with TRBJ1-1, with no clear D. Trimming took off 2 bases at V and 11 bases at J, with 10 bases between the two ends. This CDR3 spans 11 amino acids. Germline CDR1 and CDR2: SGHDT and YYEEEE. The CDR3 DNA follows: TGTGCCAGCAGCTTACGAAGGGAGGCTTTCTTT. Its protein product is CASSLRREAFF.

This clonotype has only one observation. The chain carries TRBV6-1 and TRBJ2-3; D might be TRBD2 (6 bases). Germline V CDR1 and CDR2: MNHNS, SASEGT. This CDR3 region has 13 residues. Trimming removed 5 bases from V and 4 bases from J, with 10 bases in between. The CDR3 DNA reads TGTGCCAGCAGTAGAGGGAGGCCAGATACGCAGTATTTT. It is translated as CASSRGRPDTQYF.

The gene calls are TRBV5-1 and TRBJ1-1; 10 bases map to TRBD1. CDR1 and CDR2 (germline): SGHRS, YFSETQ. The CDR3 spans 15 residues. The V and J ends lost 3 bases and 1 base, in that order; junction bases with no gene match: 3. In DNA, the CDR3 is TGCGCCAGCAGCTATAGGACAGGGGGGAACACTGAAGCTTTCTTT. Translated: CASSYRTGGNTEAFF.

The rearrangement links TRBV7-2 to TRBJ2-7; 10 positions match TRBD1. Germline CDR1 is SGHTA and CDR2 is FQGNSA. The CDR3 spans 14 residues. Germline trimming cut 5 bases from V and 9 bases from J; bases unmatched to any gene: 10. CDR3 loop: CASSPRQGAGAQYF. CDR3 DNA sequence: TGTGCCAGCAGCCCTCGACAGGGGGCAGGGGCGCAGTACTTC.

This clonotype has at least ten counts. The chain employs TRBV20-1 and TRBJ1-5; D not resolved. The ends were cut back, 3 bases at V and 2 bases at J, with 11 bases in the middle. The CDR3 runs to 14 residues. Per the germline V gene, CDR1 is DFQATT and CDR2 is SNEGSKA (reference sequence). This CDR3 is CSARVGGGNQPQHF. The CDR3 region has the DNA TGCAGTGCTAGGGTGGGAGGCGGCAATCAGCCCCAGCATTTT.

The table lists this clonotype with a few counts. The CDR3 region is CASSFDAIGNEQFF. The CDR3 DNA reads as TGCGCCAGCAGCTTCGACGCCATCGGGAATGAGCAGTTCTTC. The V call is TRBV5-1, the J call TRBJ2-1; D remains ambiguous. Germline V gene sequence: CDR1 SGHRS, CDR2 YFSETQ. CDR3 length equals 14 residues. V was trimmed by 2 bases and J by 7 bases, leaving 13 bases between them.

V is TRBV4-2 and J is TRBJ2-3; TRBD2 agrees at 13 bases. Per germline, CDR1 LGHNA and CDR2 YNFKEQ. The CDR3 contains 19 residues. V dropped 4 bases and J dropped 0; count of bases not matched to a gene: 10. The CDR3 reads CASSPTSGGRPVSTDTQYF. Here the CDR3 DNA reads TGTGCCAGCAGCCCGACTAGCGGGGGGAGACCGGTTAGCACAGATACGCAGTATTTT.

This clonotype was observed at least ten times. The V call is TRBV7-3, the J call TRBJ1-2; 9 bases agree with TRBD1. Germline assignment: CDR1 SGHTA and CDR2 FQGTGA. This CDR3 is 17 amino acids long. The V segment lost 5 bases and the J segment 4 bases; nucleotides outside the gene matches: 14. This chain's CDR3 is CASSNPAVGTGSYGYTF. CDR3 DNA: TGTGCCAGCAGCAACCCCGCCGTCGGGACAGGGAGCTATGGCTACACCTTC.

V is TRBV12-3 or TRBV12-4 and J is TRBJ2-5; D may match TRBD1 or TRBD2 (6 bases each). There are 13 residues in the CDR3. With 6 bases removed from V and 6 bases from J, the gap between germline ends came to 14 bases. CDR3 DNA: TGTGCCAGCAGCCAGTCGGGGGCTCAGACCCAGTACTTC. Amino acid sequence: CASSQSGAQTQYF.

Only one count was recorded for this clonotype. The chain combines TRBV20-1 with TRBJ2-5, with TRBD2 matching 11 bases. Trimming took 5 bases from V and 6 from J; bases not matched to a gene: 14. The CDR3 has 16 amino acids. Looked up from germline, CDR1 is DFQATT and CDR2 is SNEGSKA (reference sequence). The CDR3 loop is CSARPALAGVGKTQYF. CDR3 DNA: TGCAGTGCTCGCCCGGCACTAGCGGGAGTAGGAAAGACCCAGTACTTC.

CDR3 sequence: CASRTGWNEQYF. For the CDR3, the DNA is TGTGCCAGCAGGACAGGGTGGAACGAGCAGTACTTC. The J gene is TRBJ2-7, the V gene TRBV6-2 or TRBV6-3, with 7 bases identical to TRBD1. Trimming at V came to 6 bases and at J to 5 bases, leaving 4 bases not matched to a gene. The CDR3 is 12 amino acids. Germline CDR1 reads MNHEY; CDR2 reads SVGEGT.

This chain's CDR3 is CASSQDPGSYGYTF. DNA for the CDR3: TGTGCCAGCAGCCAAGATCCGGGAAGCTATGGCTACACCTTC. The V call is TRBV4-2, the J call TRBJ1-2; D gene ambiguous. This CDR3 region has 14 residues. From germline, CDR1 is LGHNA and CDR2 YNFKEQ. V was trimmed by 0 bases and J by 4 bases, leaving 9 bases between them.

The genes are TRBV5-1 and TRBJ2-3, with 7 positions matching TRBD2. V was clipped by 4 bases and J by 1 base; unmatched bases: 9. This CDR3 is 16 amino acids long. Germline values: CDR1 SGHRS, CDR2 YFSETQ. CDR3 region: CASSPDAGVGTDTQYF. The CDR3 bases are TGCGCCAGCAGCCCTGACGCGGGGGTGGGCACAGATACGCAGTATTTT. Based on the CDR3 plus reference TRBV5-1 and TRBJ2-3, the full variable domain is KAGVTQTPRYLIKTRGQQVTLSCSPISGHRSVSWYQQTPGQGLQFLFEYFSETQRNKGNFPGRFSGRQFSNSRSEMNVSTLELGDSALYLCASSPDAGVGTDTQYFGPGTRLTVL.

This clonotype was seen only a few times. The chain joins TRBV10-1 to TRBJ2-1; D may match TRBD1 or TRBD2 (5 bases each). V was pared by 2 bases and J by 13 bases, with 12 bases between. The CDR3 is made up of 12 amino acids. Germline lookup yields CDR1 WNHNN and CDR2 SYGVQD (reference sequence). Here the CDR3 reads CASSEGGIVQFF. The CDR3 bases are TGCGCCAGCAGTGAGGGGGGAATAGTACAGTTCTTC.

V usage is TRBV9 and J usage is TRBJ2-3, with TRBD2 identical over 10 bases. V trimming: 3 bases; J trimming: 2 bases; junction bases outside the gene matches: 6. The CDR3 runs 16 residues. Germline-derived CDR1 and CDR2 are SGDLS and YYNGEE. The CDR3 coding sequence is TGTGCCAGCAGCGACTCTAGCGGGAGCTACACAGATACGCAGTATTTT. This gives the protein CASSDSSGSYTDTQYF.

This sequence joins TRBV12-3 or TRBV12-4 and TRBJ2-7; 9 bases are a match to TRBD1. The length of the CDR3 is 15 residues. V shed 11 bases and J 0 bases; nucleotides not matched to a gene: 11. The chain's CDR3 is CARGRGTGNSYEQYF. CDR3 nucleotide sequence: TGTGCCCGGGGTCGCGGGACAGGGAACTCCTACGAGCAGTACTTC.

V gene TRBV12-3 or TRBV12-4 combines with J gene TRBJ2-1; 11 bases line up with TRBD2. This CDR3 is built from 15 residues. V was pared by 6 bases and J by 5 bases, with 6 bases of the junction left unmatched. The CDR3 nucleotides are TGTGCCAGCAGCCTAGCGGGAGGTCTCGACAATGAGCAGTTCTTC. Encoded protein: CASSLAGGLDNEQFF.

A few counts support this clonotype. This sequence joins TRBV18 and TRBJ2-3; the D gene is possibly TRBD1 (5 bases). Trimming took 1 base from V and 1 from J, leaving 12 bases between them. This CDR3 is 16 amino acids long. Germline V gene lookup returns CDR1 KGHSH and CDR2 LQKENI. CDR3 sequence: CASSPLHTGGTDTQYF. The CDR3 region has the DNA TGTGCCAGCTCACCACTACATACAGGAGGCACAGATACGCAGTATTTT. The full variable domain, with the rest looked up from reference TRBV18 and TRBJ2-3, is NAGVMQNPRHLVRRRGQEARLRCSPMKGHSHVYWYRQLPEEGLKFMVYLQKENIIDESGMPKERFSAEFPKEGPSILRIQQVVRGDSAAYFCASSPLHTGGTDTQYFGPGTRLTVL.

V is TRBV20-1 and J is TRBJ1-5, with 7 bases that match TRBD1. With V trimmed by 6 bases and J by 0 bases, 5 bases remained unmatched. The CDR3 length is 14 residues. Germline assignment: CDR1 DFQATT and CDR2 SNEGSKA (reference sequence). The CDR3 loop reads CSAWTGYSNQPQHF. DNA for the CDR3: TGCAGTGCGTGGACAGGTTATAGCAATCAGCCCCAGCATTTT.